Listed here are 24 T cell receptor beta chains from one sample, sequenced in a study of blood T cell repertoires in COVID-19 (dated by TCRdb to the early 2020s). Receptor amplification or capture employed the immunoSEQ multiplex PCR assay. TCRdb mirrors the immuneACCESS table, restricted to in-frame sequences. Some clones are absent from its copies; in checked studies, under half trace to an unresolved V gene, and the reason for the others is unknown. This sample is represented by about 190,000 clones; 65% to 85% of them were singletons. The ten largest clones represent around a sixth of the sample. Sequencing was performed on peripheral blood. Source of these receptors: a man aged 60 to 75 with active or convalescent COVID-19.

V and J are TRBV7-9 and TRBJ2-2; tentative D call: TRBD1 (6 bases). V lost 0 bases and J lost 2, with 13 bases in between. Germline-derived CDR1 and CDR2 are SEHNR and FQNEAQ (reference sequence). The CDR3 covers 17 residues. The CDR3 DNA reads as TGTGCCAGCAGCTTAGCCCCTGGGGGCACAAACACCGGGGAGCTGTTTTTT. Protein product: CASSLAPGGTNTGELFF.

CDR3 DNA: TGCGCCAGCAGCTTGTTCCCAGGTTCTGGAAACACCATATATTTT. Amino acid sequence: CASSLFPGSGNTIYF. This sequence joins TRBV5-1 and TRBJ1-3; D remains ambiguous. CDR1 SGHRS and CDR2 YFSETQ come from the germline V gene. CDR3 length: 15 amino acids. Trimming removed 1 base from V and 1 base from J, with 9 bases in between. Full variable domain (remainder filled in from reference TRBV5-1 and TRBJ1-3): KAGVTQTPRYLIKTRGQQVTLSCSPISGHRSVSWYQQTPGQGLQFLFEYFSETQRNKGNFPGRFSGRQFSNSRSEMNVSTLELGDSALYLCASSLFPGSGNTIYFGEGSWLTVV.

V usage is TRBV3-1 (or the pseudogene TRBV3-2) and J usage is TRBJ2-7, with 10 bases fitting TRBD1. Trimming cost V 2 bases and J 3 bases; bases outside gene matches: 4. The CDR3 extends over 15 amino acids. Germline values: CDR1 LGHDT, CDR2 YNNKEL (reference sequence). CDR3 region: CASSQPGTGDYEQYF. The CDR3 region has the DNA TGTGCCAGCAGCCAACCCGGGACAGGGGACTACGAGCAGTACTTC.

This chain links TRBV6-1 with TRBJ1-6; D is perhaps TRBD1 (6 bases). V lost 5 bases, J lost 0 bases, and 11 bases lay in between. Germline V gives CDR1 MNHNS, CDR2 SASEGT. CDR3 size: 16 residues. The CDR3 DNA reads TGTGCCAGCAGTAAAGGACAGAGCTCCTATAATTCACCCCTCCACTTT. Residues: CASSKGQSSYNSPLHF.

The chain is built from TRBV21-1 and TRBJ2-7; the table calls TRBD1, which could not be checked here. TRBV21-1 is designated a pseudogene. This CDR3 has 15 residues. The CDR3 here is CASSKEDRVSYEQYF. In DNA form, the CDR3 reads TGTGCCAGCAGCAAAGAGGACAGGGTCTCCTACGAGCAGTACTTC.

The chain uses TRBV28 and TRBJ2-4, with D uncertain. CDR3 length: 14 amino acids. Germline assignment: CDR1 MDHEN and CDR2 SYDVKM. Trimming left V 5 bases short and J 9 bases short, with 17 bases between. CDR3 in amino acids: CASSPSHLGAIQYF. The CDR3 DNA reads as TGTGCCAGCAGTCCCTCACATCTAGGAGCCATTCAGTACTTC.

The chain carries TRBV9 and TRBJ1-5, with D possibly TRBD1 on 6 matching bases. The germline V and J ends were trimmed by 0 bases and 0 bases, with 7 bases remaining between them. From germline, CDR1 is SGDLS and CDR2 YYNGEE. The CDR3 covers 15 residues. The CDR3 DNA sequence: TGTGCCAGCAGCGTAGGGGACATTAGCAATCAGCCCCAGCATTTT. Translation gives CASSVGDISNQPQHF.

This clone was found once. The chain recombines TRBV20-1 with TRBJ2-1; D remains unclear. The CDR3 consists of 12 residues. The V gene lost 3 bases and the J gene lost 7 bases, with 10 bases spanning the gap. Germline V gene lookup returns CDR1 DFQATT and CDR2 SNEGSKA (reference sequence). The CDR3: CSASHPENEQFF. CDR3 in DNA: TGCAGTGCTAGTCACCCTGAGAATGAGCAGTTCTTC.

The rearrangement joins TRBV5-8 to TRBJ2-3; TRBD2 agrees at 7 bases. The junction had 15 bases not matched to a gene; V was cut back by 4 bases and J by 4 bases. The CDR3 is 17 amino acids. CDR1 and CDR2 from the germline V gene are SGHTS and YDEGEE. CDR3 region: CASSPRGGGRFADTQYF. The DNA for the CDR3 is TGTGCCAGCAGCCCCCGGGGTGGCGGGAGATTTGCAGATACGCAGTATTTT.

This clone has a single count. The chain is built from TRBV28 and TRBJ1-2, with 9 bases identical to TRBD1. Germline assignment: CDR1 MDHEN and CDR2 SYDVKM. The ends lost 6 bases at V and 7 bases at J; junction bases unmatched: 15. This CDR3 region has 16 residues. The CDR3 nucleotides read TGTGCCAGCAGAGGGAACAGGGGGCGGAGGGGATTTGGCTACACCTTC. This encodes CASRGNRGRRGFGYTF.

The DNA of the CDR3 is TGCGCCAGCAGCTTGGTGTTAGCGGGAGGCACAGATACGCAGTATTTT. Protein product: CASSLVLAGGTDTQYF. This sequence joins TRBV5-1 and TRBJ2-3, with TRBD2 matching 9 bases. The CDR3 has 16 amino acids. V shed 0 bases, J shed 1 base, and the junction held 3 bases outside the gene matches. CDR1 and CDR2 from the germline V gene are SGHRS and YFSETQ.

The chain couples TRBV6-5 to TRBJ1-5, with a tentative D call TRBD1 (6 bases). CDR3 length equals 14 residues. Trimming cost V 2 bases and J 7 bases, with 12 bases left between them. Germline values: CDR1 MNHEY, CDR2 SVGAGI. In DNA form, the CDR3 reads TGTGCCAGCAGTTACCACAGGGAAGTACAGCCCCAGCATTTT. Its protein product is CASSYHREVQPQHF.

V usage is TRBV28 and J usage is TRBJ1-5, with TRBD1 matching over 8 bases. The V gene end was trimmed by 7 bases and the J gene end by 6 bases; junction bases not matched to a gene: 11. The CDR3 spans 15 residues. Per germline, CDR1 MDHEN and CDR2 SYDVKM. The CDR3 loop reads CASTPSAGGSQPQHF. In DNA form, the CDR3 reads TGTGCCAGCACCCCCTCCGCAGGGGGCTCTCAGCCCCAGCATTTT.

The V call is TRBV30, the J call TRBJ1-2, with 8 bases identical to TRBD1. J gave up 3 bases and V 3 bases, and 3 bases lay outside the gene matches. The CDR3 runs 13 residues. CDR1 is GTSNPN, CDR2 SVGIG, per germline (reference sequence). In DNA form, the CDR3 reads TGTGCCTGGAGCAGGGGGCAGGACTATGGCTACACCTTC. It yields the protein CAWSRGQDYGYTF.

This sequence joins TRBV15 and TRBJ2-2, with D tentatively TRBD2 (5 bases). V gave up 3 bases and J gave up 0 bases, with 11 bases separating them. There are 16 residues in the CDR3. The V gene's germline CDR1 is LNHNV and CDR2 YYDKDF (reference sequence). CDR3 loop: CATSRRASPNTGELFF. CDR3 bases: TGTGCCACCAGCAGGAGGGCCTCCCCGAACACCGGGGAGCTGTTTTTT.

In its sample, this clone was seen a few times. The rearrangement links TRBV2 to TRBJ1-4, with D tentatively TRBD1 (5 bases). The CDR3 runs to 16 residues. Germline-derived CDR1 and CDR2 are SNHLY and FYNNEI. Deletions cut 7 bases from V and 4 bases from J, with 19 bases between. CDR3 sequence (DNA): TGTGCCAGCACCAGGGCGCAGGGTGCCCTTAATGAAAAACTGTTTTTT. It translates to CASTRAQGALNEKLFF.

The chain has TRBV18 and TRBJ2-7, with 8 bases aligning to TRBD1. The CDR3 length is 15 residues. CDR1 KGHSH and CDR2 LQKENI come from the germline V gene. The V gene end was trimmed by 1 base and the J gene end by 2 bases; junction bases not matched to a gene: 4. The CDR3 bases are TGTGCCAGCTCACCACAGAGACAGGGGCCCTACGAGCAGTACTTC. It encodes CASSPQRQGPYEQYF.

This chain connects TRBV11-3 to TRBJ1-1; weak D call: TRBD1 (5 bases). With 5 bases removed from V and 5 bases from J, the gap between germline ends came to 15 bases. This CDR3 is 14 amino acids long. Germline V CDR1 and CDR2: SGHNT, YENEEA. The CDR3 DNA follows: TGTGCCAGCAGCCCCCAGGCGGGGGGGACTGAAGCTTTCTTT. Protein sequence: CASSPQAGGTEAFF.

The rearrangement joins TRBV19 to TRBJ2-2; 8 bases agree with TRBD2. Germline CDR1 LNHDA, CDR2 SQIVND (reference sequence). The CDR3 is 16 residues long. V lost 5 bases to trimming and J lost 5 bases; unmatched junction nucleotides: 10. The CDR3 loop is CASSSNGRAETGELFF. CDR3 DNA sequence: TGTGCCAGTAGTTCGAACGGGAGGGCCGAAACCGGGGAGCTGTTTTTT. Full variable domain (remainder filled in from reference TRBV19 and TRBJ2-2): DGGITQSPKYLFRKEGQNVTLSCEQNLNHDAMYWYRQDPGQGLRLIYYSQIVNDFQKGDIAEGYSVSREKKESFPLTVTSAQKNPTAFYLCASSSNGRAETGELFFGEGSRLTVL.

This chain connects TRBV5-4 to TRBJ2-5, with D hard to call. This CDR3 has 13 residues. Germline V gives CDR1 SGHNT, CDR2 YYREEE (reference sequence). The germline V and J ends were trimmed by 4 bases and 5 bases, with 12 bases remaining between them. The CDR3, as DNA: TGTGCCAGCAGCCCATCAAACGGTGAGACCCAGTACTTC. It yields the protein CASSPSNGETQYF.

This rearrangement joins TRBV6-5 to TRBJ1-2; D remains unclear. V was trimmed by 6 bases and J by 4 bases, leaving 15 bases between them. The CDR3 loop spans 14 amino acids. The V gene's germline CDR1 is MNHEY and CDR2 SVGAGI. CDR3 sequence: CASRKTASGYGYTF. Here the CDR3 DNA reads TGTGCCAGCAGGAAGACGGCGTCGGGCTATGGCTACACCTTC.

The chain joins TRBV9 to TRBJ2-3; 10 nucleotides line up with TRBD2. Germline V CDR1 and CDR2: SGDLS, YYNGEE. CDR3 length equals 16 residues. Trimming took 3 bases from V and 4 from J; bases not matched to a gene: 8. CDR3 DNA: TGTGCCAGCAGCGAGGGGGCCAGCGGGAGGGCAGATACGCAGTATTTT. It codes for CASSEGASGRADTQYF.

This sequence joins TRBV19 and TRBJ2-5; D uncertain. V was clipped by 2 bases and J by 4 bases, with 8 bases between them. The CDR3 has 13 residues. Germline V gene data show CDR1 as LNHDA and CDR2 as SQIVND (reference sequence). Here the CDR3 DNA reads TGTGCCAGTAGTATAATTCCGTCAGAGACCCAGTACTTC. Protein product: CASSIIPSETQYF.

This chain joins TRBV18 and TRBJ2-2; 10 nucleotides align to TRBD1. The CDR3 sequence is 15 residues long. Per germline, CDR1 KGHSH and CDR2 LQKENI. V gave up 2 bases and J gave up 5 bases; unmatched junction bases: 2. DNA of the CDR3: TGTGCCAGCTCACCAAGGACAGGGGGAACCGGGGAGCTGTTTTTT. Translated: CASSPRTGGTGELFF.